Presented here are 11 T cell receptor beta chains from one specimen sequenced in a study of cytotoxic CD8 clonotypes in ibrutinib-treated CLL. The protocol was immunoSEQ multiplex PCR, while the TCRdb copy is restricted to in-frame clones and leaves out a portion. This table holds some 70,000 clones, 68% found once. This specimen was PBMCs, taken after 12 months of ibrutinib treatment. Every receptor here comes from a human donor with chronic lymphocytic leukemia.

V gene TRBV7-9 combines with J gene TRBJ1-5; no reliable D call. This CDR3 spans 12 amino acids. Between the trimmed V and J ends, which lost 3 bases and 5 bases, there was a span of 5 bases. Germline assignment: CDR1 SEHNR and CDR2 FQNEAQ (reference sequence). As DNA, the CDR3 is TGTGCCAGCAGCTTGCGGGATCAGCCCCAGCATTTT. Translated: CASSLRDQPQHF.

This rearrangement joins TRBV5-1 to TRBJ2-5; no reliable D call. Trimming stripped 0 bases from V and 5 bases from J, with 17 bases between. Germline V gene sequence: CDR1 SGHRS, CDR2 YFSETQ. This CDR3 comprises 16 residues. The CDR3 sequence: CASSLGAGPLMETQYF. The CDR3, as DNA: TGCGCCAGCAGCTTGGGGGCAGGCCCACTTATGGAGACCCAGTACTTC.

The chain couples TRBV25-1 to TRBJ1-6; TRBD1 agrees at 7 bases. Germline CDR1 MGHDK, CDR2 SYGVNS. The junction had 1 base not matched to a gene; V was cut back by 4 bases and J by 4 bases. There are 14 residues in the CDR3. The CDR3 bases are TGTGCCAGCAGTGGGACAGGTTATAATTCACCCCTCCACTTT. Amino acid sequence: CASSGTGYNSPLHF.

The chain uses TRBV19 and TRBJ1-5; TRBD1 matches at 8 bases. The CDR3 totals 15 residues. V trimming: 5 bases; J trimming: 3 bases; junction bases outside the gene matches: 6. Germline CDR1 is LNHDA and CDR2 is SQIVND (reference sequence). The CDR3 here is CASSPWTGLNQPQHF. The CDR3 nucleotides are TGTGCCAGTAGTCCGTGGACAGGGCTCAATCAGCCCCAGCATTTT.

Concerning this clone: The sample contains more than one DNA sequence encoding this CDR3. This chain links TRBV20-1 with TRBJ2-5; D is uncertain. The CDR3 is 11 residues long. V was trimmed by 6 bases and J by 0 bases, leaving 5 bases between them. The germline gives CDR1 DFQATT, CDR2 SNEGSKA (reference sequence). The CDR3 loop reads CSAENQETQYF. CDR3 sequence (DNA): TGCAGTGCGGAGAACCAAGAGACCCAGTACTTC.

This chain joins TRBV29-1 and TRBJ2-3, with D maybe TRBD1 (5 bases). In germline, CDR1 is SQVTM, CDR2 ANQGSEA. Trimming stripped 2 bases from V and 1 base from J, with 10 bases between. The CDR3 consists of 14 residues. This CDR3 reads CSVEYRPGTDTQYF. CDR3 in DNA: TGCAGCGTTGAATACAGGCCGGGCACAGATACGCAGTATTTT.

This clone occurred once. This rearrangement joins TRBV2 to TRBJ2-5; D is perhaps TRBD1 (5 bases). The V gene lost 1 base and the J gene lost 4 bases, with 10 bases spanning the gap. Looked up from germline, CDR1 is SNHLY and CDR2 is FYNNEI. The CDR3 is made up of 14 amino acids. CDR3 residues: CASSEETVGETQYF. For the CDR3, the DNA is TGTGCCAGCAGTGAAGAGACAGTTGGAGAGACCCAGTACTTC. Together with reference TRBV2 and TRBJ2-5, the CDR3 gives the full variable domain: EPEVTQTPSHQVTQMGQEVILRCVPISNHLYFYWYRQILGQKVEFLVSFYNNEISEKSEIFDDQFSVERPDGSNFTLKIRSTKLEDSAMYFCASSEETVGETQYFGPGTRLLVL.

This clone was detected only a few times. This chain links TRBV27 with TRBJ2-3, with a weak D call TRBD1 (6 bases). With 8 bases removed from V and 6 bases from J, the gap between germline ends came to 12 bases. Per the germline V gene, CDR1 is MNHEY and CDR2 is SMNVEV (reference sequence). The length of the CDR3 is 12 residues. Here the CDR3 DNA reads TGTGCCAGCTCGGCAGGGGCCGATACGCAGTATTTT. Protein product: CASSAGADTQYF.

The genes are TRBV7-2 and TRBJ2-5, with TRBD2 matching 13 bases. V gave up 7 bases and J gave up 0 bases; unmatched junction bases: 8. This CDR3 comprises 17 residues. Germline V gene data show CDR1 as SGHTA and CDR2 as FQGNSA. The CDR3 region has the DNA TGTGCCAGCAATGCTCCGGGACTAGCGGGGCACCAAGAGACCCAGTACTTC. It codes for CASNAPGLAGHQETQYF.

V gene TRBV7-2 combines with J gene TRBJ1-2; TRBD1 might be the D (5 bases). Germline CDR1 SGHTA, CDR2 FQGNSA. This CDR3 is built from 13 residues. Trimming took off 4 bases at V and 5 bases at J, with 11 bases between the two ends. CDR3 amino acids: CASSSRGEYGYTF. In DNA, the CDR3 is TGTGCCAGCAGCTCTAGAGGGGAGTATGGCTACACCTTC.

The CDR3 DNA sequence: TGTGCCAGCAGCGTAGCTCATGAACCCGAGCAGTTCTTC. Translating it yields CASSVAHEPEQFF. The rearrangement links TRBV9 to TRBJ2-1; D is uncertain. The CDR3 length is 13 residues. V was shortened by 0 bases and J by 10 bases, with 11 bases between the two germline ends. Germline V gives CDR1 SGDLS, CDR2 YYNGEE.